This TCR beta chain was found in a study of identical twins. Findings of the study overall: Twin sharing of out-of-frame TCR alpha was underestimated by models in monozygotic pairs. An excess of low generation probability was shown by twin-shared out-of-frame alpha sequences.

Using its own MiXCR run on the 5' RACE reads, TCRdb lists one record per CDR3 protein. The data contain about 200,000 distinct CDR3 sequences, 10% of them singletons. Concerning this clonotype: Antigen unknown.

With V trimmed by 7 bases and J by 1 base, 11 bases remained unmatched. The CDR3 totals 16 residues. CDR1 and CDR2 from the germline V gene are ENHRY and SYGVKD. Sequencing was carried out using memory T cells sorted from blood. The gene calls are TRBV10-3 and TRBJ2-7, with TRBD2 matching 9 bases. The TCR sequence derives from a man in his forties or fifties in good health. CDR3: CAIKSRASGASYEQYF. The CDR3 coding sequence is TGTGCCATCAAAAGTCGGGCTAGCGGGGCTTCCTACGAGCAGTACTTC.